Here is one T cell receptor beta chain with its context. Its antigen is still unknown. Base-call qualities are not available, and no considerably larger clone is one nucleotide away. Using the deep immunoSEQ assay, TCR CDR3 regions were amplified from genomic DNA by multiplex PCR. Extracted genomic DNA from each cell subset was spread evenly across all wells of several immunoSEQ 96-well plates, with each plate serving as a replicate. For sorted subsets, each replicate PCR was loaded with 200 ng genomic DNA, equivalent to about 33,000 T cell genomes. Purified libraries were measured with a Qubit 3.0 fluorometer, size-checked on a Bioanalyzer 2100, and measured again with the KAPA Library Quantification kit. A separate single-read 150-cycle Illumina NextSeq 550 flow cell was used to sequence each immunoSEQ 96-well plate. Processing in the source paper ran as follows. The immunoSEQ output contained only junctional sequences without quality scores, so filtering could not match that applied to full-length reads. To assign V/J genes and CDR3, sequences were annotated using PyIR, a Python wrapper for IgBLAST v1.9, with IMGT germline references. Any read was removed if the V/J assignment was weak (E-value above 1e-6), the CDR3 was missing, or the read contained stop codons, out-of-frame junctions, or ambiguous translated residues. V3J clonotypes were defined by identical inferred V gene, J gene, and CDR3 amino acid sequence. Percentage overlap between repertoires was calculated by dividing the number of shared unique clonotypes by the size of the smaller repertoire. Repertoire richness was assessed with RTK rarefaction, the Chao1 estimator, and Recon v2.1 estimates of unobserved clonotypes. Generation probabilities were computed with OLGA for all TCRbeta clonotypes obtained by the gDNA method from a few donors. The table was pulled from immuneACCESS by TCRdb, which kept in-frame rearrangements only. Such tables lose some clones; where checked, under half of the loss comes from unresolved V genes, and the rest has no known cause. V, J and clone size were drawn from that table, and D and trimming were deduced from the DNA. This sample is represented by approximately 2,000,000 clones; just under 95% of them were singletons. The top ten clones comprise about 0.36% of the sample.

The donors were healthy, HIV-negative adults who had no recently reported acute infections or vaccinations. Only Caucasian adults living in Nashville, Tennessee, USA were represented among the donors. Magnetic negative selection was used to enrich CD4+ T cells, after which naive cells were positively selected on CD45RA and the negative fraction became the memory subset. After blood collection by leukapheresis, PBMCs were isolated using Ficoll-Histopaque density gradient centrifugation and then cryopreserved in the vapor phase of liquid nitrogen. Purity and quantity of every magnetically sorted T cell population were checked by analytical flow cytometry. From each sorted fraction, genomic DNA was isolated and quantified by UV absorbance on a Nanodrop 2000c. The entry originates in a study of shared clonotypes between healthy human individuals (dated by TCRdb to the early 2020s). With respect to the entire study: The cohort included three men and a couple of women between 18 and 49 years of age. For each donor, CD4 naive and CD4 memory were each given three plates, CD8 naive was given two plates, and CD8 memory was given one plate. The study deeply sequenced blood TCR repertoires of five healthy adults to estimate repertoire size and the extent of clonotype sharing between individuals. To increase sequencing depth and limit assay-specific biases, different laboratories used diverse techniques to prepare libraries and sequence TCR repertoires. Between about 0.94 and 8.9 billion PBMCs per donor were obtained by leukapheresis. The full study reports these points: Sampling was restricted to blood, and TCR repertoires in tissues likely differ from the TCR repertoires found in blood. Because the study included a small number of donors, the genetic and exposure-history diversity represented was limited. Naive subsets generally had larger estimated clonotype richness than memory subsets did. Across a few donors, 5% to 6% of naive CD4, roughly 3.3% of naive CD8, roughly 2.2% of memory CD4, and roughly 0.41% of memory CD8 clonotypes were shared. Compared with non-shared clonotypes, clonotypes shared by all four sorted-subset donors had higher generation probabilities. Based on pairwise subsampling, the degree of clonotype sharing among donors was expected to be affected by sequencing depth. Even with the large sequencing depth, rarefaction of the sorted-subset datasets indicated that sequencing was incomplete.

V sheds 3 bases and J sheds 2 bases, leaving 10 bases between their ends. The CDR3 numbers 14 residues from cysteine through phenylalanine. The kept DNA is CDR3 alone, 42 bases in frame from the first base. CDR1 SGHRS and CDR2 YFSETQ were looked up in the germline V gene. The sample taken for sequencing was naive CD4+ T cells from PBMCs. The meaning of the sample's cell subset or site label: CD45RA+ positively selected. This receptor was obtained from a man aged 18-30 years in good health. Some clones in this sample may be carry-over from other donors' samples. The V and J genes are TRBV5-1 and TRBJ2-3; no D gene is confidently identified. This receptor has the CDR3 CASSSSYSTDTQYF. The DNA sequence is given as TGCGCCAGCAGCTCCTCCTACTCCACAGATACGCAGTATTTT.